The present TCR beta chain was sequenced within a study of molecular identifiers for immune sequencing clone quantification. Comments on this clonotype: Its matching antigen is unknown. A much larger clone sits a single nucleotide away, making a read error possible. The conserved closing phenylalanine or tryptophan is absent in this CDR3, likely reflecting a read error.

A single record per CDR3 protein comes from TCRdb applying MiXCR to the PCR reads. This table has about 100,000 distinct CDR3 sequences, roughly a third appearing once. Overall study results and limits: Clones with over 20 RNA copies captured over 99% of effector molecules but under 1% of naive ones. The study reportedly detected spiked Jurkat TCR RNA from one cell among about a million naive cells. Sharing of a barcode by identical TCR molecules could cause highly expanded clone sizes to be underestimated.

CDR1 is MGHRA, CDR2 YSYEKL, per germline. The CDR3 is 14 residues long. V shed 7 bases and J shed 1 base, with 10 bases lying between them. Naive CD8 T cells were picked out by sorting for CD8+CD4-CCR7+CD45RA+. What was sequenced was naive CD8+ T cells from blood, with Jurkat cell RNA spiked in. This sample's subset: FACS-sorted CD8+CD4-CCR7+CD45RA+ naive T cells. The rearrangement uses TRBV4-1 and TRBJ2-2; no clear D. This sequence was found in a human donor in good health. Some libraries in this study had Jurkat cell RNA spiked in. CDR3 amino acids: CASTLTVNTGELFL. CDR3 coding DNA: TGCGCCAGCACCTTGACCGTGAACACCGGGGAGCTGTTTTTA.